The 24 T cell receptor beta chains listed next were all sequenced from one sample in a study of cytomegalovirus exposure and HLA in healthy donors. 60 Vbeta and 13 Jbeta primers were used in PCR. The method was immunoSEQ multiplex PCR; TCRdb's version includes in-frame clones alone and lacks a portion of them. The profile shows under 200,000 clones, 73% of them singletons. Sequences were obtained from PBMCs. Receptors originate from a woman aged 18 to 35 in good health and CMV-seropositive.

This clone was counted once. This sequence joins TRBV29-1 and TRBJ1-1; 7 bases are shared with TRBD1. Germline values: CDR1 SQVTM, CDR2 ANQGSEA. This CDR3 contains 14 residues. Trimming took 4 bases from V and 4 from J; bases not matched to a gene: 9. CDR3: CSVGRQGPVTEAFF. Written as DNA, the CDR3 is TGCAGCGTTGGGCGACAGGGACCGGTCACTGAAGCTTTCTTT.

This clone was seen only a few times. The V gene is TRBV7-8, the J gene TRBJ2-1; the match to TRBD2 covers 7 bases. V was pared by 5 bases and J by 0 bases, with 10 bases of the junction left unmatched. Germline CDR1 reads SGHVS; CDR2 reads FQNEAQ. The CDR3 contains 17 residues. DNA of the CDR3: TGTGCCAGCAGCCCCAGGGAGGGCCTCAGCTCCTACAATGAGCAGTTCTTC. It translates to CASSPREGLSSYNEQFF.

The rearrangement joins TRBV2 to TRBJ2-2; possibly TRBD1 for D (6 bases). The CDR3 is 16 residues long. V was shortened by 0 bases and J by 3 bases, with 11 bases between the two germline ends. Germline V gene lookup returns CDR1 SNHLY and CDR2 FYNNEI. The CDR3 DNA is TGTGCCAGCAGTGAAGCAGCGGCAGGGGACACCGGGGAGCTGTTTTTT. Amino acids: CASSEAAAGDTGELFF. Combining the CDR3 with reference TRBV2 and TRBJ2-2 gives the whole variable domain EPEVTQTPSHQVTQMGQEVILRCVPISNHLYFYWYRQILGQKVEFLVSFYNNEISEKSEIFDDQFSVERPDGSNFTLKIRSTKLEDSAMYFCASSEAAAGDTGELFFGEGSRLTVL.

This chain joins TRBV6-5 and TRBJ2-7; 8 bases map to TRBD1. The CDR3 is 14 amino acids. V was clipped by 6 bases and J by 4 bases; unmatched bases: 8. From germline, CDR1 is MNHEY and CDR2 SVGAGI. The CDR3 nucleotides read TGTGCCAGCAGGAACAGGGGGAATGCGTACGAGCAGTACTTC. Its protein product is CASRNRGNAYEQYF.

This clone was seen only a few times. The DNA for the CDR3 is TGTGCCAGCAGCTTGACAGAAAGCAATCAGCCCCAGCATTTT. Protein sequence: CASSLTESNQPQHF. The chain links TRBV7-9 to TRBJ1-5; weak D call: TRBD1 (5 bases). In germline, CDR1 is SEHNR, CDR2 FQNEAQ (reference sequence). There are 14 residues in the CDR3. With 3 bases removed from V and 1 base from J, the gap between germline ends came to 7 bases.

The chain is built from TRBV14 and TRBJ1-6; 9 bases agree with TRBD1. The CDR3 consists of 19 residues. Trimming removed 5 bases from V and 8 bases from J; junction bases left unmatched: 19. Looked up from germline, CDR1 is SGHDN and CDR2 is FVKESK. The CDR3 region has the DNA TGTGCCAGCAGCTTCGCAGGACAGGGGCTACTTGGACAGTATTCACCCCTCCACTTT. This codes for CASSFAGQGLLGQYSPLHF.

The chain recombines TRBV9 with TRBJ2-2, with 13 bases matching TRBD2. This CDR3 has 17 amino acids. V shed 4 bases and J 4 bases; nucleotides not matched to a gene: 7. Germline V gives CDR1 SGDLS, CDR2 YYNGEE. CDR3 nucleotide sequence: TGTGCCAGCAGCATAACTAGCGGGGGGGCGGTCACCGGGGAGCTGTTTTTT. Translating gives CASSITSGGAVTGELFF.

This chain links TRBV9 with TRBJ1-2; tentative D call: TRBD1 (6 bases). Germline lookup yields CDR1 SGDLS and CDR2 YYNGEE. V lost 3 bases, J lost 8 bases, and 17 bases lay in between. The CDR3 runs 14 residues. CDR3 protein: CASSDHRVDYGYTF. The CDR3 region has the DNA TGTGCCAGCAGCGACCACAGGGTCGATTACGGCTACACCTTC.

The chain couples TRBV27 to TRBJ2-3; D might be TRBD2 (6 bases). The V gene lost 5 bases and the J gene lost 12 bases, with 24 bases spanning the gap. The CDR3 spans 15 residues. CDR1 MNHEY and CDR2 SMNVEV come from the germline V gene (reference sequence). Written as DNA, the CDR3 is TGTGCCAGCAGTCCGCTCCGGGACTCAATTACATATCAGTATTTT. Protein product: CASSPLRDSITYQYF.

This clone was observed once. V gene TRBV7-9 combines with J gene TRBJ1-1; D gene uncertain. V lost 1 base, J lost 7 bases, and 13 bases lay in between. Germline CDR1 and CDR2: SEHNR and FQNEAQ (reference sequence). The CDR3 totals 14 residues. CDR3 residues: CASSLDSGRDEAFF. Here the CDR3 DNA reads TGTGCCAGCAGCTTAGATTCAGGAAGAGATGAAGCTTTCTTT.

The chain joins TRBV6-1 to TRBJ1-3; 8 positions match TRBD1. This CDR3 spans 15 amino acids. CDR1 is MNHNS and CDR2 is SASEGT in the germline V gene. V dropped 2 bases and J dropped 3; count of bases not matched to a gene: 3. The CDR3 coding sequence is TGTGCCAGCAGTGAACCCGGACAGGGTGGAAACACCATATATTTT. Amino acids: CASSEPGQGGNTIYF.

The genes are TRBV10-2 and TRBJ2-2; 11 bases are shared with TRBD2. Germline V gene sequence: CDR1 WSHSY, CDR2 SAAADI. The V and J ends lost 6 bases and 4 bases, in that order; junction bases with no gene match: 10. The CDR3 is made up of 17 amino acids. CDR3 DNA: TGCGCCAGCAGCGCATTAGCGGGGGGGCGTGGCACCGGGGAGCTGTTTTTT. This gives the protein CASSALAGGRGTGELFF.

This chain connects TRBV6-5 to TRBJ1-2; a weak D match, TRBD1 (6 bases). There are 14 residues in the CDR3. Trimming removed 6 bases from V and 6 bases from J, with 17 bases in between. The germline V gene has CDR1 MNHEY and CDR2 SVGAGI. The CDR3 DNA reads as TGTGCCAGCAGCCGGACAGTCGGCCCCAATGGCTACACCTTC. Translation: CASSRTVGPNGYTF.

Only a few counts were recorded for this clone. V is TRBV7-9 and J is TRBJ1-1; 8 nucleotides line up with TRBD1. V was clipped by 5 bases and J by 6 bases; unmatched bases: 11. CDR1 is SEHNR, CDR2 FQNEAQ, per germline (reference sequence). CDR3 size: 15 residues. The CDR3 reads CASSPAATGESEAFF. As DNA, the CDR3 is TGTGCCAGCAGCCCCGCTGCGACAGGGGAATCTGAAGCTTTCTTT.

Only a few counts were recorded for this clone. CDR3 amino acids: CASSGGRDTEAFF. The CDR3 bases are TGTGCCAGCAGCGGCGGGAGGGACACTGAAGCTTTCTTT. The rearrangement uses TRBV7-8 and TRBJ1-1; D is uncertain. Per the germline V gene, CDR1 is SGHVS and CDR2 is FQNEAQ. This CDR3 has 13 residues. The germline V and J ends were trimmed by 5 bases and 3 bases, with 10 bases remaining between them.

The chain carries TRBV5-5 and TRBJ2-1, with a tentative D call TRBD1 (5 bases). The V end lost 2 bases, the J end lost 0 bases, and 9 bases lay between the germline ends. Germline V lookup: CDR1 SGHKS, CDR2 YYEKEE (reference sequence). The CDR3 is 15 residues long. The CDR3 DNA follows: TGTGCCAGCAGCTTAGGGGATAACTCCTACAATGAGCAGTTCTTC. Encoded protein: CASSLGDNSYNEQFF. The full variable domain, in which reference TRBV5-5 and TRBJ2-1 provide the parts outside the CDR3, is DAGVTQSPTHLIKTRGQQVTLRCSPISGHKSVSWYQQVLGQGPQFIFQYYEKEERGRGNFPDRFSARQFPNYSSELNVNALLLGDSALYLCASSLGDNSYNEQFFGPGTRLTVL.

V usage is TRBV14 and J usage is TRBJ1-4; D uncertain. The CDR3 is 20 amino acids. Trimming removed 0 bases from V and 0 bases from J, with 20 bases in between. The germline CDR1 and CDR2 sequences are SGHDN and FVKESK. The CDR3 DNA follows: TGTGCCAGCAGCCAAGATATGGTTATCCAGAAGTCTGCAACTAATGAAAAACTGTTTTTT. Residues: CASSQDMVIQKSATNEKLFF.

The V gene is TRBV2, the J gene TRBJ2-3, with D possibly being TRBD1 (6 bases). Trimming left V 6 bases short and J 0 bases short, with 16 bases between. Looked up from germline, CDR1 is SNHLY and CDR2 is FYNNEI. The CDR3 is 16 residues long. The DNA of the CDR3 is TGTGCCAGCAGGGGAGACAGGCACGCTAGCACAGATACGCAGTATTTT. It encodes CASRGDRHASTDTQYF.

The CDR3 loop is CASSTTGEGAYNEQFF. For the CDR3, the DNA is TGTGCCAGCAGCACCACAGGGGAAGGGGCCTACAATGAGCAGTTCTTC. This chain connects TRBV7-3 to TRBJ2-1; 7 bases fit TRBD1. V dropped 5 bases and J dropped 2; count of bases not matched to a gene: 9. The CDR3 runs 16 residues. The germline gives CDR1 SGHTA, CDR2 FQGTGA. Full variable domain (missing parts from reference TRBV7-3 and TRBJ2-1): GAGVSQTPSNKVTEKGKYVELRCDPISGHTALYWYRQSLGQGPEFLIYFQGTGAADDSGLPNDRFFAVRPEGSVSTLKIQRTERGDSAVYLCASSTTGEGAYNEQFFGPGTRLTVL.

V and J are TRBV9 and TRBJ2-7, with TRBD1 matching over 7 bases. The length of the CDR3 is 15 residues. Trimming removed 0 bases from V and 0 bases from J; junction bases left unmatched: 3. From germline, CDR1 is SGDLS and CDR2 YYNGEE. The CDR3 protein is CASSVEGQSSYEQYF. The DNA for the CDR3 is TGTGCCAGCAGCGTAGAGGGACAGAGCTCCTACGAGCAGTACTTC.

V gene TRBV10-3 combines with J gene TRBJ1-1; 7 bases match TRBD1. This CDR3 is 14 amino acids long. The V segment lost 6 bases and the J segment 7 bases; nucleotides outside the gene matches: 11. CDR1 and CDR2 from the germline V gene are ENHRY and SYGVKD. CDR3 sequence: CAISDPGTVYEAFF. The CDR3 DNA follows: TGTGCCATCAGCGACCCCGGGACAGTCTATGAAGCTTTCTTT.

This rearrangement joins TRBV5-4 to TRBJ1-4; perhaps TRBD1 as D (6 bases). Germline CDR1 reads SGHNT; CDR2 reads YYREEE (reference sequence). Trimming pared 4 bases from V and 6 bases from J, leaving 16 bases between. The CDR3 totals 15 residues. CDR3 bases: TGTGCCAGCAGCCACCTGGGGGCGGGGGATGAAAAACTGTTTTTT. It specifies CASSHLGAGDEKLFF.

This chain's CDR3 is CATTERGVNGNTIYF. CDR3 coding DNA: TGTGCCACCACCGAACGGGGGGTGAATGGAAACACCATATATTTT. The V and J genes are TRBV2 and TRBJ1-3, with D possibly being TRBD1 (5 bases). CDR3 length: 15 residues. Trimming removed 10 bases at V and 3 bases at J, with 19 bases between. The germline V gene encodes CDR1 SNHLY and CDR2 FYNNEI. Full variable domain (rest looked up from reference TRBV2 and TRBJ1-3): EPEVTQTPSHQVTQMGQEVILRCVPISNHLYFYWYRQILGQKVEFLVSFYNNEISEKSEIFDDQFSVERPDGSNFTLKIRSTKLEDSAMYFCATTERGVNGNTIYFGEGSWLTVV.

The rearrangement joins TRBV7-2 to TRBJ2-7, with TRBD2 matching 9 bases. CDR3 length: 16 amino acids. Per germline, CDR1 SGHTA and CDR2 FQGNSA. V lost 5 bases, J lost 2 bases, and 10 bases stayed unmatched. The CDR3 DNA sequence: TGTGCCAGCAGCCAATCTAGCGGGGACCTGGCCTACGAGCAGTACTTC. Its protein is CASSQSSGDLAYEQYF. Full variable domain (missing parts from reference TRBV7-2 and TRBJ2-7): GAGVSQSPSNKVTEKGKDVELRCDPISGHTALYWYRQSLGQGLEFLIYFQGNSAPDKSGLPSDRFSAERTGGSVSTLTIQRTQQEDSAVYLCASSQSSGDLAYEQYFGPGTRLTVT.